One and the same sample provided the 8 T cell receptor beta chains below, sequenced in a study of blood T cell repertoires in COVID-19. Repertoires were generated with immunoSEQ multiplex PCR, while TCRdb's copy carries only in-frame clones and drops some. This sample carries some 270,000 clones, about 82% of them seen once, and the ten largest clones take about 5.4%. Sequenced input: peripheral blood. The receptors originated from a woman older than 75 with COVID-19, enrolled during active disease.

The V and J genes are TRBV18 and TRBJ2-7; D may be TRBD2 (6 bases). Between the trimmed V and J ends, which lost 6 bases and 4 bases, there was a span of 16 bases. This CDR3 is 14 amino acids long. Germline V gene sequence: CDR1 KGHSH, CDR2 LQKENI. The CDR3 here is CASSGGARNYEQYF. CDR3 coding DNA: TGTGCCAGCTCGGGCGGGGCTAGAAATTACGAGCAGTACTTC.

The CDR3 region is CASSLGMGGPGELFF. The DNA of the CDR3 is TGTGCCAGCAGCTTGGGAATGGGGGGGCCCGGGGAGCTGTTTTTT. The rearrangement links TRBV7-2 to TRBJ2-2; maybe TRBD2 (7 bases). Trimming stripped 3 bases from V and 6 bases from J, with 14 bases between. Germline lookup yields CDR1 SGHTA and CDR2 FQGNSA. The CDR3 loop spans 15 amino acids.

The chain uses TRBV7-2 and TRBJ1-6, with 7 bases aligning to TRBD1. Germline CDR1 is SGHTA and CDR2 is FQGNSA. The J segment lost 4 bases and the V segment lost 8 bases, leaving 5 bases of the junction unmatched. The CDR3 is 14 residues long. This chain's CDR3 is CASSDRNYNSPLHF. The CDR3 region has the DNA TGTGCCAGCTCGGACAGGAATTATAATTCACCCCTCCACTTT.

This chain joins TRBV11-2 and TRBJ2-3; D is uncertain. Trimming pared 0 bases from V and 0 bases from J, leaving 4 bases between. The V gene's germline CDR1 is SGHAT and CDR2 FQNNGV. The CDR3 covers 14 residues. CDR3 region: CASSLDLSTDTQYF. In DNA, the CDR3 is TGTGCCAGCAGCTTAGATCTGAGCACAGATACGCAGTATTTT.

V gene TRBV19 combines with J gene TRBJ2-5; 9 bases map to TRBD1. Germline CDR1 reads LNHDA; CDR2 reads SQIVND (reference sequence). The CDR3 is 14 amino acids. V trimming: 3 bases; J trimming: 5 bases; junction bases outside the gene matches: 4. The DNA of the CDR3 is TGTGCCAGTAGTATGAGAGGGACAGGGGAGACCCAGTACTTC. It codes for CASSMRGTGETQYF.

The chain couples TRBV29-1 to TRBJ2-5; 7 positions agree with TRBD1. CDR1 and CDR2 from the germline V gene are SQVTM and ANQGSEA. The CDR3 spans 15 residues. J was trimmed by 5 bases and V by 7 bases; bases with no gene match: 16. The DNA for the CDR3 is TGCAGCGCCCAAGGGGGTCAGGGGGAAGGGGAGACCCAGTACTTC. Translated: CSAQGGQGEGETQYF.

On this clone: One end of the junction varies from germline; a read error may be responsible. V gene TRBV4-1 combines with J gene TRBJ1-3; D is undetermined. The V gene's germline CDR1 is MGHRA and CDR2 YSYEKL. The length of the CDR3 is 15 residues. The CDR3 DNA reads TGCGCCAGCAGCCAAGGGGAGGTTTTTGGAGACACCATATATTTT. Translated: CASSQGEVFGDTIYF.

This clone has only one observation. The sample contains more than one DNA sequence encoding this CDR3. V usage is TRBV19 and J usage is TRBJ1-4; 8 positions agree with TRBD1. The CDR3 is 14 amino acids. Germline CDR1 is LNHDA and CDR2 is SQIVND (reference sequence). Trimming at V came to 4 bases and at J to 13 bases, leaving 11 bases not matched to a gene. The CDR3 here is CASSTDRALTGLFF. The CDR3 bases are TGTGCCAGTAGTACGGACAGGGCTTTGACGGGACTGTTTTTT.